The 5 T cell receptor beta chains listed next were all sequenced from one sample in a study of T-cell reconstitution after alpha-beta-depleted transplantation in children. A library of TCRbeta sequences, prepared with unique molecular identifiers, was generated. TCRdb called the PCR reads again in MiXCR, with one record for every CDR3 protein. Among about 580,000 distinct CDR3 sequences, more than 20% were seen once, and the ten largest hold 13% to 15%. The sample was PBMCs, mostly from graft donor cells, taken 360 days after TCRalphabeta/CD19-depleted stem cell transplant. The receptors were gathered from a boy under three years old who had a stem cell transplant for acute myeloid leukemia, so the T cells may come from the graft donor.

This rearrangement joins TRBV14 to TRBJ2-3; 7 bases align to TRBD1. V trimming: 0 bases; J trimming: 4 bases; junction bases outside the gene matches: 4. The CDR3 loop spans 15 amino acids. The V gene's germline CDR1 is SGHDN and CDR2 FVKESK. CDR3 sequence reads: CASSQEDRAADTQYF. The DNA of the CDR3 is TGTGCCAGCAGCCAAGAAGACAGGGCGGCAGATACGCAGTATTTT.

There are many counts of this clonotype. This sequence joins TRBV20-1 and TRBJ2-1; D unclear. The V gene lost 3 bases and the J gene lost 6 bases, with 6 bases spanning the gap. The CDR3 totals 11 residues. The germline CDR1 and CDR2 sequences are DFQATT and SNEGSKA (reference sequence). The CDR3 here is CSASGPNEQFF. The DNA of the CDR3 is TGCAGTGCTAGCGGACCCAATGAGCAGTTCTTC.

CDR3 amino acids: CASSLRGTDLNQPQHF. CDR3 bases: TGTGCCAGCAGTTTACGGGGGACAGACCTCAATCAGCCCCAGCATTTT. The rearrangement uses TRBV12-3 or TRBV12-4 and TRBJ1-5; 7 bases are a match to TRBD1. The CDR3 is 16 amino acids. The J segment lost 3 bases and the V segment lost 2 bases, leaving 7 bases of the junction unmatched.

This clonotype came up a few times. The CDR3 region is CSAPFGTSTDTQYF. Written as DNA, the CDR3 is TGCAGTGCCCCCTTCGGGACTAGCACAGATACGCAGTATTTT. The chain recombines TRBV20-1 with TRBJ2-3; TRBD2 is a possible D gene (6 bases). The germline gives CDR1 DFQATT, CDR2 SNEGSKA (reference sequence). The V and J ends lost 6 bases and 0 bases respectively, with 13 bases between them. The CDR3 is made up of 14 amino acids.

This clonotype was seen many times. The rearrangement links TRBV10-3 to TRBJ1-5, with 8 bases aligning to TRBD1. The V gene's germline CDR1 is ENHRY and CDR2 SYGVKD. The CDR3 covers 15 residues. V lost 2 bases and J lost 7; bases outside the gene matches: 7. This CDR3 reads CAISENQGAGQPQHF. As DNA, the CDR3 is TGTGCCATCAGTGAGAATCAGGGGGCAGGGCAGCCCCAGCATTTT.